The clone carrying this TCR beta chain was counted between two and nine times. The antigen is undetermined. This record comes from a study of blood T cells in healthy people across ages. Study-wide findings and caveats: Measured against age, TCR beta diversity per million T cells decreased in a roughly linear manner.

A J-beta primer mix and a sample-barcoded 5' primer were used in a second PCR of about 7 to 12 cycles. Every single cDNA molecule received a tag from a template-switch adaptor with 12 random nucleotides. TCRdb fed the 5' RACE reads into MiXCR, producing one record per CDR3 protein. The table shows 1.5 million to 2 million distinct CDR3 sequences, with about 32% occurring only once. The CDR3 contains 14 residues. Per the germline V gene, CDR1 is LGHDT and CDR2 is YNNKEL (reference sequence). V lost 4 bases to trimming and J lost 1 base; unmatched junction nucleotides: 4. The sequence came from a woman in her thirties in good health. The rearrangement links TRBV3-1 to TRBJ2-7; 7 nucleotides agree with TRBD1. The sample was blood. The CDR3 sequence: CASSRTGESYEQYF. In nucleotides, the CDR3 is TGTGCCAGCAGCCGAACAGGGGAATCCTACGAGCAGTACTTC.